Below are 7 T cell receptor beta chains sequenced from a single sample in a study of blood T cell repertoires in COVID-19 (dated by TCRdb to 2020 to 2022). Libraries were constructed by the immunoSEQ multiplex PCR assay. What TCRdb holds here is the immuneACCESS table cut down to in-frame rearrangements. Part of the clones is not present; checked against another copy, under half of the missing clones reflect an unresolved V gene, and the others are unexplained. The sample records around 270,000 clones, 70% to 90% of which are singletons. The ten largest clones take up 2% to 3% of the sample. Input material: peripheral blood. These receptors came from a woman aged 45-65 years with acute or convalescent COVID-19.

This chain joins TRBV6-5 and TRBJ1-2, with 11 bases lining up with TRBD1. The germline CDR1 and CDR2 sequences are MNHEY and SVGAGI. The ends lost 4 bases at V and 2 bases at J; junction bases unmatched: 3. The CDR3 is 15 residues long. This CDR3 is CASSFRTGGNYGYTF. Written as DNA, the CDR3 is TGTGCCAGCAGTTTCCGGACAGGGGGCAACTATGGCTACACCTTC.

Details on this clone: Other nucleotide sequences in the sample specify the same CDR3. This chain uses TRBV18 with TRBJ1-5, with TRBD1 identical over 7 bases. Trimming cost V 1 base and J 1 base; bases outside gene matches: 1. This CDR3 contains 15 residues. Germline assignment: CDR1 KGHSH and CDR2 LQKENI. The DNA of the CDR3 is TGTGCCAGCTCACCACTAGGGGGCAGCAATCAGCCCCAGCATTTT. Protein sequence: CASSPLGGSNQPQHF.

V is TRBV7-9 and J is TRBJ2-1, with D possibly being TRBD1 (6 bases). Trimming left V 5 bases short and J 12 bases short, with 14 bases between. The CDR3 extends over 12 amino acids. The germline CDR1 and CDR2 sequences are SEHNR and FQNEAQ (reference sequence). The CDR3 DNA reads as TGTGCCAGCAGCCGAGGGGGAGAGGGGCAGTTCTTC. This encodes CASSRGGEGQFF.

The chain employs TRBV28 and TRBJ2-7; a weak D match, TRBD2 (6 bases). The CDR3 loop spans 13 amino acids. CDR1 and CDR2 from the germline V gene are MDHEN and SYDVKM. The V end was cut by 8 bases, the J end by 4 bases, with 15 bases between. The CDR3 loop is CASREFDRYEQYF. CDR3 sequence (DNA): TGTGCCAGCCGGGAGTTTGATAGGTACGAGCAGTACTTC.

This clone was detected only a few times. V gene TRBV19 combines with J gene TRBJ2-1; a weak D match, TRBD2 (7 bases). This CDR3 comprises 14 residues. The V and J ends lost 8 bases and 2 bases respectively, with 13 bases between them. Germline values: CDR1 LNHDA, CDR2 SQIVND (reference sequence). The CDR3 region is CASQRGGAYNEQFF. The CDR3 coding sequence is TGTGCCAGTCAGCGAGGGGGGGCCTACAATGAGCAGTTCTTC. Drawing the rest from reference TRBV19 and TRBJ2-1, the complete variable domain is DGGITQSPKYLFRKEGQNVTLSCEQNLNHDAMYWYRQDPGQGLRLIYYSQIVNDFQKGDIAEGYSVSREKKESFPLTVTSAQKNPTAFYLCASQRGGAYNEQFFGPGTRLTVL.

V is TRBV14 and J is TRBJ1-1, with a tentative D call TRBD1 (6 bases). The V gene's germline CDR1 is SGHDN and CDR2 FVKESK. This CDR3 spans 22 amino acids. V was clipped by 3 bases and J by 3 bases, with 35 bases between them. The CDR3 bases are TGTGCCAGCAGCCACCCACGGGACACCCCACAGGTGGGGATGATTATGGACACTGAAGCTTTCTTT. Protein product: CASSHPRDTPQVGMIMDTEAFF.

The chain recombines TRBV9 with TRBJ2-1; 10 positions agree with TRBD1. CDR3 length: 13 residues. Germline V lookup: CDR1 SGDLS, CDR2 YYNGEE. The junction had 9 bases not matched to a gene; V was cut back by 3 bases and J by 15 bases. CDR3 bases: TGTGCCAGCAGCGCTTGGGGGACAGGGGTGATGTTCTTC. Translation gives CASSAWGTGVMFF.